This T cell receptor beta chain was captured in a study of graft-versus-host responses after intestinal transplantation. This clone has more than one count but fewer than ten. Its antigen is unknown. Germline CDR1 is DFQATT and CDR2 is SNEGSKA (reference sequence). CDR3 length: 11 residues. The V end lost 3 bases, the J end lost 4 bases, and 7 bases lay between the germline ends. This table comes from immunoSEQ multiplex PCR, and its TCRdb copy is limited to in-frame clones, with some not included. The sample includes 90,000 or so clones, roughly 80% of them seen just once. The sequences come from unstimulated CD4+ T cells sorted from spleen or lymph node cells, collected before intestinal transplant. The chain links TRBV20-1 to TRBJ2-7; D may be TRBD1 (5 bases). This clonotype originated in a human donor who received an intestinal transplant. In DNA form, the CDR3 reads TGCAGTGCTAGGGACATGTACGAGCAGTACTTC. This translates into CSARDMYEQYF.